The rows below give T cell receptor beta chains drawn from one sample of a study of tumor and adjacent non-tumor tissue in lung cancer. TCRdb processed the multiplex PCR reads anew with MiXCR; each CDR3 protein has one entry. The data contain some 100,000 distinct CDR3 sequences, 80% of them seen just once; the ten biggest clones take up around 30%. Material: distant non-tumor lung tissue. The receptors were gathered from a man in his 60s with small cell lung cancer. The CDR3 runs from the conserved cysteine through the conserved F or W. A D gene is named only where the DNA matches it firmly. Not every row has a clone size; where given, it reads once, few, many or a size class.

d_call: NA; j_call: TRBJ2-3; clone_size: NA; v_call: TRBV6-1; cdr3_nt: TGTGCCAGCAGCTCCCTAAGGGCGGGACTCTTTGGCTCGGGGCAGCAGTATTTT; cdr3_aa: CASSSLRAGLFGSGQQYF
d_call: NA; j_call: TRBJ1-5; clone_size: few; v_call: TRBV4-1; cdr3_nt: TGTGCCAGCAGTCAAGGGATGTCTCAGCCCAAGCATTTT; cdr3_aa: CASSQGMSQPKHF
d_call: TRBD1; j_call: TRBJ2-3; clone_size: NA; v_call: TRBV11-3; cdr3_nt: TGTGTCAGCATCCCCTCTTCCGAGGGGACAGATACGCAATATTTT; cdr3_aa: CVSIPSSEGTDTQYF
d_call: TRBD2; j_call: TRBJ2-7; clone_size: many; v_call: TRBV28; cdr3_nt: TGTGCCAGCAGTTCCGGGAGGCGAAGCTCCTACGAGCAGTACTTC; cdr3_aa: CASSSGRRSSYEQYF
d_call: NA; j_call: TRBJ1-4; clone_size: NA; v_call: TRBV6-1; cdr3_nt: TGTGGCAGCAGTGTACATCGGGACGGGAGTAATGAAAAACCGTTTTTT; cdr3_aa: CGSSVHRDGSNEKPFF
d_call: NA; j_call: TRBJ2-1; clone_size: NA; v_call: TRBV2; cdr3_nt: TGTGCCAGCACACGGGGCGGCAATGAGCAGTGCTTC; cdr3_aa: CASTRGGNEQCF
d_call: NA; j_call: TRBJ2-7; clone_size: NA; v_call: TRBV29-1; cdr3_nt: TGCAGCGCCCGGGACTCCACCTACAAGCAGTACTTC; cdr3_aa: CSARDSTYKQYF
d_call: NA; j_call: TRBJ2-3; clone_size: NA; v_call: TRBV12-3/TRBV12-4; cdr3_nt: TGCGCCAGCAGTCCACTACTCCCCTCTGTTACGCAGTATTTT; cdr3_aa: CASSPLLPSVTQYF
d_call: NA; j_call: TRBJ2-2; clone_size: few; v_call: TRBV12-5; cdr3_nt: TGTGCTGCCTGGGACAGAAACACCCGGGAGCTATTTTTT; cdr3_aa: CAAWDRNTRELFF
d_call: TRBD2; j_call: TRBJ2-3; clone_size: many; v_call: TRBV5-8; cdr3_nt: TGTGCCAGCAGCCCCTGGGGTGAGCGGGAGGGCCACGATACGCAGTATTTT; cdr3_aa: CASSPWGEREGHDTQYF
d_call: NA; j_call: TRBJ2-2; clone_size: NA; v_call: TRBV7-3; cdr3_nt: TGTGCCAGCAGCTTACATCACGCACTGAACACCGGGGAGCTGTTTTTT; cdr3_aa: CASSLHHALNTGELFF
d_call: NA; j_call: TRBJ2-1; clone_size: NA; v_call: TRBV5-4; cdr3_nt: TGTGCCAGCAACTTGGATCAGGCGACCCAGTACTATAATGAGCAGTTCTTC; cdr3_aa: CASNLDQATQYYNEQFF
d_call: TRBD1; j_call: TRBJ2-1; clone_size: many; v_call: TRBV5-1; cdr3_nt: TGCGCCACCACGACAGGGCACAGCTCCTACAATGAGCAGTTCTTC; cdr3_aa: CATTTGHSSYNEQFF
d_call: NA; j_call: TRBJ2-3; clone_size: NA; v_call: TRBV6-8; cdr3_nt: TGTGCCAGCAGTTATACGGGAGGGACAGAAACGCAGTATTTT; cdr3_aa: CASSYTGGTETQYF
d_call: TRBD1; j_call: TRBJ2-3; clone_size: medium-sized; v_call: TRBV6-1; cdr3_nt: TGTGCCAGCAGCTACGGGACAGGGCCCACCGCTACGCAGTATTTT; cdr3_aa: CASSYGTGPTATQYF
d_call: NA; j_call: TRBJ2-2; clone_size: NA; v_call: TRBV29-1; cdr3_nt: TGCAGCATCTGGGGGAGGAGGGTGGCCCGGGAGCTGTTTTTT; cdr3_aa: CSIWGRRVARELFF
d_call: NA; j_call: TRBJ2-3; clone_size: NA; v_call: TRBV29-1; cdr3_nt: TGCAGCGTTGAAGGTTTAGGTGGGGGCACGGATATGCAGTATTTT; cdr3_aa: CSVEGLGGGTDMQYF
d_call: NA; j_call: TRBJ2-3; clone_size: NA; v_call: TRBV7-9; cdr3_nt: TGTGCCAGCAGCCATAAGGAAACTAGCACAGATACGCAGTATTTT; cdr3_aa: CASSHKETSTDTQYF
d_call: NA; j_call: TRBJ2-5; clone_size: NA; v_call: TRBV11-2; cdr3_nt: TGTGTCAGCAGACCCGTAAGTCAAGACACCCAGTACTTC; cdr3_aa: CVSRPVSQDTQYF
d_call: NA; j_call: TRBJ2-1; clone_size: NA; v_call: TRBV11-1; cdr3_nt: TGTGCCAGCGGCTTGGAGAGGACGACCTATAATGAGCAGTTCTTC; cdr3_aa: CASGLERTTYNEQFF
d_call: TRBD2; j_call: TRBJ2-3; clone_size: many; v_call: TRBV12-3/TRBV12-4; cdr3_nt: TGTGCCAGCAGTTGGGGGACTAGCGGGTCAGATACGCAGTATTTT; cdr3_aa: CASSWGTSGSDTQYF
d_call: NA; j_call: TRBJ2-1; clone_size: NA; v_call: TRBV12-3/TRBV12-4; cdr3_nt: TGTGCCAGCAGTCCTACTGGGGATTCCTACAATGAGCAGTTCTTC; cdr3_aa: CASSPTGDSYNEQFF